The 19 T cell receptor beta chains reported below all come from one sample, sequenced in a study of cytomegalovirus exposure and HLA in healthy donors. Vbeta (60) and Jbeta (13) primers were used in the PCR. Assay used: immunoSEQ multiplex PCR; TCRdb lists only in-frame clones, some missing. Of under 100,000 clones listed, about 73% are singletons. Sequencing was performed on PBMCs. The receptors come from a woman aged 45-65 years in good health and CMV-seropositive.

This chain joins TRBV28 and TRBJ2-2; 14 bases align to TRBD2. The CDR3 spans 16 residues. The trim removed 10 bases at V and 7 bases at J, leaving 11 bases unmatched. Germline values: CDR1 MDHEN, CDR2 SYDVKM. CDR3 sequence (DNA): TGTGCCATCGAGGGACTAGCGGGAGTAGGCGGCGGGGAGCTGTTTTTT. This codes for CAIEGLAGVGGGELFF.

V and J are TRBV4-1 and TRBJ2-7; 12 positions match TRBD2. The V gene end was trimmed by 3 bases and the J gene end by 7 bases; junction bases not matched to a gene: 7. CDR1 MGHRA and CDR2 YSYEKL come from the germline V gene. This CDR3 has 15 amino acids. For the CDR3, the DNA is TGCGCCAGCAGCCAGCGACTAGCGGGAGAGGGGGAGCAGTACTTC. This encodes CASSQRLAGEGEQYF.

The CDR3: CASSREYGYTF. Written as DNA, the CDR3 is TGTGCCAGCAGCAGGGAGTATGGCTACACCTTC. The rearrangement joins TRBV7-2 to TRBJ1-2; no firm D call. CDR3 length: 11 amino acids. CDR1 SGHTA and CDR2 FQGNSA come from the germline V gene. The germline V and J ends were trimmed by 5 bases and 5 bases, with 6 bases remaining between them.

This chain joins TRBV27 and TRBJ2-7; the D gene is possibly TRBD1 (6 bases). V dropped 0 bases and J dropped 5 bases, with 17 bases sitting between them. The germline V gene encodes CDR1 MNHEY and CDR2 SMNVEV (reference sequence). The length of the CDR3 is 16 residues. The CDR3 nucleotides read TGTGCCAGCAGTTTATCCGGATATACAGGGCCCGACGAGCAGTACTTC. Translated, it gives CASSLSGYTGPDEQYF.

The chain joins TRBV7-9 to TRBJ2-7; 8 nucleotides agree with TRBD2. Losses at the gene ends were 3 bases for V and 2 bases for J; bases not matched to a gene: 3. The germline CDR1 and CDR2 sequences are SEHNR and FQNEAQ (reference sequence). The CDR3 sequence is 14 residues long. CDR3 sequence (DNA): TGTGCCAGCAGCTTTAGCGGGGATCCCTACGAGCAGTACTTC. This sequence encodes CASSFSGDPYEQYF.

This rearrangement joins TRBV13 to TRBJ2-7, with 11 bases matching TRBD1. Germline CDR1 is PRHDT and CDR2 is FYEKMQ (reference sequence). The ends lost 6 bases at V and 4 bases at J; junction bases unmatched: 8. The length of the CDR3 is 15 residues. Here the CDR3 reads CASRLSGQGAYEQYF. DNA of the CDR3: TGTGCCAGCAGACTCTCAGGACAGGGGGCTTACGAGCAGTACTTC.

A few counts support this clone. The J gene is TRBJ1-2, the V gene TRBV7-8, with 12 bases lining up with TRBD1. CDR1 SGHVS and CDR2 FQNEAQ come from the germline V gene. The CDR3 loop spans 17 amino acids. The V and J ends lost 3 bases and 6 bases, in that order; junction bases with no gene match: 11. The CDR3 bases are TGTGCCAGCAGCTTTTGGGGTACCGGGACAGGGGGCGATGGCTACACCTTC. This sequence encodes CASSFWGTGTGGDGYTF.

The rearrangement links TRBV9 to TRBJ1-5, with 7 positions matching TRBD1. Trimming at V came to 4 bases and at J to 2 bases, leaving 6 bases not matched to a gene. Germline V lookup: CDR1 SGDLS, CDR2 YYNGEE. The CDR3 runs 15 residues. Here the CDR3 DNA reads TGTGCCAGCAGCCCGACCGGGACAGGCAATCAGCCCCAGCATTTT. It is translated as CASSPTGTGNQPQHF.

This clone was seen a few times. This sequence joins TRBV14 and TRBJ1-2, with 7 positions matching TRBD1. CDR3 length equals 14 residues. V trimming: 4 bases; J trimming: 8 bases; junction bases outside the gene matches: 10. Germline lookup yields CDR1 SGHDN and CDR2 FVKESK. The CDR3: CASSLMGQLEGYTF. The CDR3 bases are TGTGCCAGCAGCCTAATGGGACAGCTGGAGGGCTACACCTTC.

The rearrangement links TRBV5-1 to TRBJ2-5, with D maybe TRBD1 (5 bases). Germline assignment: CDR1 SGHRS and CDR2 YFSETQ. The germline V and J ends were trimmed by 4 bases and 2 bases, with 9 bases remaining between them. This CDR3 contains 13 residues. CDR3 loop: CASSKDSQETQYF. Written as DNA, the CDR3 is TGCGCCAGCAGCAAAGACAGTCAAGAGACCCAGTACTTC.

CDR3 in DNA: TGTGCCAGTAGTACCGGGACAAACCAAGAGACCCAGTACTTC. It yields the protein CASSTGTNQETQYF. The J gene is TRBJ2-5, the V gene TRBV19, with TRBD1 as a possible D gene (6 bases). Germline CDR1 reads LNHDA; CDR2 reads SQIVND (reference sequence). The CDR3 is 14 amino acids. Trimming cost V 4 bases and J 0 bases, with 9 bases left between them.

The rearrangement uses TRBV6-6 and TRBJ1-2; 8 bases fit TRBD1. From germline, CDR1 is MNHNY and CDR2 SVGAGI (reference sequence). J lost 2 bases, V lost 11 bases, and 7 bases had no gene match. There are 13 residues in the CDR3. The CDR3 sequence: CAATDRENYGYTF. The CDR3 DNA reads as TGTGCCGCTACGGACAGGGAAAACTATGGCTACACCTTC.

V usage is TRBV11-2 and J usage is TRBJ2-7, with a weak D call TRBD1 (8 bases). Deletions cut 1 base from V and 2 bases from J, with 12 bases between. This CDR3 contains 15 residues. Germline V gene lookup returns CDR1 SGHAT and CDR2 FQNNGV. The CDR3 nucleotides read TGTGCCAGCAGCTTAGTACAGGGGGGGGCCTACGAGCAGTACTTC. Protein product: CASSLVQGGAYEQYF.

Only a few counts were recorded for this clone. This chain connects TRBV28 to TRBJ2-3, with D perhaps matching TRBD2 (5 bases). Germline V gene data show CDR1 as MDHEN and CDR2 as SYDVKM. This CDR3 contains 17 residues. V was shortened by 2 bases and J by 0 bases, with 15 bases between the two germline ends. The CDR3 is CASSLGVEPGSTDTQYF. CDR3 DNA sequence: TGTGCCAGCAGTTTAGGCGTAGAACCGGGGAGCACAGATACGCAGTATTTT.

This chain joins TRBV29-1 and TRBJ2-3, with 11 bases fitting TRBD2. The germline V gene encodes CDR1 SQVTM and CDR2 ANQGSEA. V lost 6 bases, J lost 6 bases, and 11 bases stayed unmatched. There are 15 residues in the CDR3. DNA for the CDR3: TGCAGCGTCACCTTAGCGGGAGGGCCGTCGGATACGCAGTATTTT. Translated: CSVTLAGGPSDTQYF.

On this clone itself: Other DNA sequences in the sample encode the same CDR3. The chain employs TRBV5-1 and TRBJ2-1, with D possibly being TRBD1 (6 bases). V lost 0 bases and J 6 bases, leaving 13 bases between the germline ends. Germline V gene lookup returns CDR1 SGHRS and CDR2 YFSETQ. CDR3 length equals 15 residues. CDR3 in DNA: TGCGCCAGCAGCTTGGCCAGGGGACGGGGCAATGAGCAGTTCTTC. Its protein product is CASSLARGRGNEQFF. Supplemented by reference TRBV5-1 and TRBJ2-1, the full variable domain reads KAGVTQTPRYLIKTRGQQVTLSCSPISGHRSVSWYQQTPGQGLQFLFEYFSETQRNKGNFPGRFSGRQFSNSRSEMNVSTLELGDSALYLCASSLARGRGNEQFFGPGTRLTVL.

The chain combines TRBV6-5 with TRBJ1-2; TRBD1 matches at 8 bases. This CDR3 is built from 13 residues. Trimming removed 6 bases from V and 4 bases from J; junction bases left unmatched: 4. The germline CDR1 and CDR2 sequences are MNHEY and SVGAGI. The CDR3 nucleotides are TGTGCCAGCAGGACAGGGGCGGGCTATGGCTACACCTTC. This codes for CASRTGAGYGYTF.

The chain joins TRBV19 to TRBJ2-7; D perhaps matches TRBD2 (6 bases). CDR1 and CDR2 from the germline V gene are LNHDA and SQIVND (reference sequence). V dropped 4 bases and J dropped 4 bases, with 20 bases sitting between them. The CDR3 has 16 amino acids. CDR3 residues: CASSTPSTGLTYEQYF. CDR3 coding DNA: TGTGCCAGTAGTACCCCCAGTACGGGACTCACATACGAGCAGTACTTC.

This clone came up a few times. V usage is TRBV18 and J usage is TRBJ1-1; no firm D call. Germline V gene lookup returns CDR1 KGHSH and CDR2 LQKENI. V shed 5 bases and J shed 0 bases, with 7 bases lying between them. This CDR3 comprises 13 residues. The CDR3 protein is CASSDPVNTEAFF. The CDR3, as DNA: TGTGCCAGCTCAGATCCAGTGAACACTGAAGCTTTCTTT.